This TCR beta chain was captured by sequencing in a study of T cell responses to AZD1222 COVID-19 vaccine (dated by TCRdb to about 2021). A note on the overall study: TCR sequencing covered 230 to 250 trial participants: about 210 given two doses of AZD1222 and about 26 given two doses of MenACWY control vaccine. Trial participants were enrolled into age subgroups of 18-55, 56-69 and 70-plus years, which contained about 160, 30 and 59 TCR-sequenced participants, respectively.

The CDR3 regions of human TCRbeta chains were subjected to immunosequencing. Concerning the study's data processing: Repertoire TCRs were checked for matches against a reference library of SARS-CoV-2-specific TCRs that had been generated using the MIRA antigen-specificity platform. Breadth meant the fraction of unique TCRs that were SARS-CoV-2-associated, whereas depth meant the fraction of total T cells that were SARS-CoV-2-associated. Each spike-specific TCR was assigned to its reactive spike region and to a CD4 or CD8 class using the MIRA data. Log10-transformed breadth and depth values were compared by one-way ANOVA with Sidak's multiple comparisons tests. This is the immuneACCESS table as TCRdb keeps it, with only in-frame sequences that have V and J called. A part of the clones is gone; compared with another copy, unresolved V genes explain less than half, and the rest is unexplained. Clonal size and the V and J genes are those of that table, whereas D and trimming came from the DNA. The sample table shows about 73,000 clones, and 75% to 90% are seen once. The ten largest clones represent about 9.3% of the sample.

Beyond this particular receptor, the publication reports: Vaccine-associated CD4 TCRs spanned the whole spike protein, with dominant responses in regions 160-218 and 743-854. Conclusions about previously exposed vaccinees were limited because only a handful of AZD1222 recipients were SARS-CoV-2 seropositive at baseline. The 56-69-year group was small, and its depth increase did not reach significance, likely because of low power. Because no day 14 peak-response samples were available, repertoires were characterized only after the peak T cell response. After two AZD1222 doses, both the breadth and the depth of spike-specific TCRs were significantly higher than at day 0 and than in MenACWY recipients. Participants were mostly white British, with more females than males. The authors suggested clonal diversity may have been underestimated. Nearly half of unique spike-specific TCRs reportedly recognized epitopes outside regions mutated in the B.1.351 and B.1.1.7 variants.

The sample's time point, from its label and the paper: about 28 days (+/-7) after the second vaccine dose. AZD1222 recipients with second doses at about 4 weeks or about 12 weeks were pooled, because spike-specific TCR depth and breadth did not differ between schedules. Vaccinee samples came from UK trials COV001 and COV002, including a single-blind randomized controlled phase 2/3 trial of AZD1222 (ChAdOx1 nCoV-19) in healthy adults. For TCRbeta chain sequencing, PBMC samples from trial participants were taken at day 0 and at day 28 after the second dose. This clone was seen only once. Its antigen is unknown. No much larger clone exists at a distance of one base, and base qualities are not known. This clonotype was sampled from an adult who received the AZD1222 COVID-19 vaccine. The material sequenced was peripheral blood, taken 28 days after the second AZD1222 dose.

The nucleotide sequence reads as follows: TGTGCCAGCAGTTTATACCTAGCGGGGGGGCGTAATGAGCAGTTCTTC. The encoded protein is CASSLYLAGGRNEQFF. The sequence is built from TRBV28 and TRBJ2-1, with TRBD2 matching 12 junction bases. At the junction V is shortened by 1 base and J by 7 bases; bases outside the gene matches: 5. From a lookup of the germline V gene, CDR1 and CDR2 are MDHEN and SYDVKM. Its CDR3 holds 16 amino acids, cysteine through phenylalanine. Only the CDR3 DNA is retained, 48 bases long and in frame from the first base.